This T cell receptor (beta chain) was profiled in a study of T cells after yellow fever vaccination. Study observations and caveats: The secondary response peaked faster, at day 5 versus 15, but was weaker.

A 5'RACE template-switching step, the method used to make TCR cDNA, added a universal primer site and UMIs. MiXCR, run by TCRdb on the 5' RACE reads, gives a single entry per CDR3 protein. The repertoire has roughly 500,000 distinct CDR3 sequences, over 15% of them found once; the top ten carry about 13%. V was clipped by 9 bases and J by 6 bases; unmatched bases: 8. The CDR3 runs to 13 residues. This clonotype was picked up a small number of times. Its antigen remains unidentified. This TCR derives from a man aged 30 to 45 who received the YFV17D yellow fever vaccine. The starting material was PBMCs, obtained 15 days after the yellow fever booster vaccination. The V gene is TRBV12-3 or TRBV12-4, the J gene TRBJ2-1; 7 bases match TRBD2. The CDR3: CASALGGSNEQFF. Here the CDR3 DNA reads TGTGCCAGTGCTCTCGGGGGGAGCAATGAGCAGTTCTTC.